This record concerns one TCR beta chain sequence. V lost 5 bases and J 5 bases, leaving 7 bases between the germline ends. The germline CDR1 and CDR2 sequences are MNHEY and SVGEGT. This CDR3 comprises 12 residues. An oligo carrying a UMI was ligated to the cDNA 3' end. The first PCR ran three to four cycles with an equimolar RC1.1 and RC1.2 beta primer mix. Separate processing of TCR alpha and beta chains began at the second PCR. TCRdb ran MiXCR on the UMI-ligation and nested PCR reads and lists one entry per CDR3 protein. The data contain 25,000 to 35,000 distinct CDR3 sequences, 7.3% of them singletons. Different KT2-to-PBMC ratios were created with a constant PBMC count. The data derive from a study of quantifying T cell responses using KT2 cells. About the study: RNA was reverse transcribed with TCR alpha and beta constant-region primers.

What was sequenced was PBMCs spiked with cells of the T cell clone KT2. The TCR originated in a human donor. The chain is built from TRBV6-2 or TRBV6-3 and TRBJ1-5; the D is unclear. The DNA for the CDR3 is TGTGCCAGCAGTCCCGTCCATCAGCCCCAGCATTTT. This sequence encodes CASSPVHQPQHF.